This T cell receptor (beta chain) was profiled in a study of blood T cell repertoires in COVID-19. Study in general: Acute and convalescent COVID-19 specimens originated in the United States, Italy and Spain. The analysed material was cDNA or gDNA that came from T cells, B-cell-depleted T cells, or PBMCs.

This clone occurred a few times. TCRdb's copy holds only in-frame clones and misses some; the assay was immunoSEQ multiplex PCR. The repertoire consists of about 220,000 clones, with approximately 82% occurring once and the leading ten covering around 3.3%. The TCR comes from an elderly woman with acute or convalescent COVID-19. The specimen sequenced was peripheral blood.

Here the CDR3 reads CASSLDRGGSPLHF. The CDR3 bases are TGTGCCAGCAGCTTGGACAGGGGGGGCTCACCCCTCCACTTT. This chain connects TRBV5-4 to TRBJ1-6; 8 bases line up with TRBD1. The germline V gene encodes CDR1 SGHNT and CDR2 YYREEE (reference sequence). The CDR3 loop spans 14 amino acids. Germline trimming cut 0 bases from V and 10 bases from J; bases unmatched to any gene: 3.